This TCR beta chain was sequenced during a study of cytotoxic CD8 clonotypes in ibrutinib-treated CLL. This CDR3 is 14 amino acids long. The data were produced by immunoSEQ multiplex PCR, yet TCRdb's version contains in-frame clones alone and is incomplete. The sample carries roughly 200,000 clones, 55% to 85% recorded once. The sequencing here drew on PBMCs, taken after 24 months of ibrutinib treatment. This clonotype was sampled from a human donor with chronic lymphocytic leukemia. This chain uses TRBV21-1 with TRBJ2-3; the tabulated D call, TRBD1, remains unverified against the DNA. TRBV21-1 corresponds to a pseudogene. The CDR3 region has the DNA TGTGCCAGCAGCGGGGACAGGGGGATTGGTACGCAGTATTTT. Protein: CASSGDRGIGTQYF.